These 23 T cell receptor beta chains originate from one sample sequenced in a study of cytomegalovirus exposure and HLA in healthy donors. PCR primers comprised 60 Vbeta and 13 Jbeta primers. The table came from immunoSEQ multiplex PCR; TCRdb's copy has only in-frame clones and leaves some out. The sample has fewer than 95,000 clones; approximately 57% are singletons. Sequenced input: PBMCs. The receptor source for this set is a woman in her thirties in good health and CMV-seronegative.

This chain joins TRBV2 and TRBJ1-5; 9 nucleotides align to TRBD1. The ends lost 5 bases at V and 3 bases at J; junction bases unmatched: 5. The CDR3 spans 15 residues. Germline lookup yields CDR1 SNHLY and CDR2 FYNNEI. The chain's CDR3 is CASSPGQGFNQPQHF. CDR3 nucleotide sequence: TGTGCCAGCAGTCCGGGACAGGGTTTCAATCAGCCCCAGCATTTT.

The CDR3 nucleotides read TGCGCCAGCAGCCGACCCGGACAGGACACCTACGAGCAGTACTTC. It translates to CASSRPGQDTYEQYF. This chain connects TRBV10-2 to TRBJ2-7, with 7 bases that match TRBD1. Germline V gene lookup returns CDR1 WSHSY and CDR2 SAAADI. The CDR3 is 15 amino acids. The V gene end was trimmed by 6 bases and the J gene end by 2 bases; junction bases not matched to a gene: 10.

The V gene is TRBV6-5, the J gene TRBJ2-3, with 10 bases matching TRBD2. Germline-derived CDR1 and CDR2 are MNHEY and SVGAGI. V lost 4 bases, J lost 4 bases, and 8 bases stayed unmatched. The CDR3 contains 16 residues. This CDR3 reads CASSSWTSGGADTQYF. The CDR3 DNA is TGTGCCAGCAGTTCCTGGACTAGCGGTGGGGCAGATACGCAGTATTTT.

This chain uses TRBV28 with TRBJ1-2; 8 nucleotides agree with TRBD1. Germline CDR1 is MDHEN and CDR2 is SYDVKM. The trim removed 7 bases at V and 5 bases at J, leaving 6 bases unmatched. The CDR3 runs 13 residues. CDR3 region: CASKAGGGYGYTF. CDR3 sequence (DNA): TGTGCCAGCAAGGCAGGGGGCGGGTATGGCTACACCTTC.

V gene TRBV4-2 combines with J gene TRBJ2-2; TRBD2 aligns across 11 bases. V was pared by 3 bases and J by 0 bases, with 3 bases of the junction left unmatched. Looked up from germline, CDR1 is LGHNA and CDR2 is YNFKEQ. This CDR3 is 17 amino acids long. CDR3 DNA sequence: TGTGCCAGCAGCCATCGGGGACTAGCGGCGAACACCGGGGAGCTGTTTTTT. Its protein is CASSHRGLAANTGELFF.

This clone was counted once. The CDR3 loop is CAIYPGQGIPYF. DNA for the CDR3: TGTGCCATCTACCCAGGACAGGGGATCCCGTATTTT. V gene TRBV10-3 combines with J gene TRBJ2-3, with 9 nucleotides matching TRBD1. Trimming took 8 bases from V and 14 from J; bases not matched to a gene: 11. The CDR3 runs to 12 residues. The germline gives CDR1 ENHRY, CDR2 SYGVKD.

DNA for the CDR3: TGTGCCAGCACGCTAGCGGGGCCGGAGACCCAGTACTTC. It codes for CASTLAGPETQYF. This chain joins TRBV2 and TRBJ2-5, with 9 bases identical to TRBD2. This CDR3 comprises 13 residues. J gave up 5 bases and V 7 bases, and 5 bases lay outside the gene matches. Germline V gives CDR1 SNHLY, CDR2 FYNNEI.

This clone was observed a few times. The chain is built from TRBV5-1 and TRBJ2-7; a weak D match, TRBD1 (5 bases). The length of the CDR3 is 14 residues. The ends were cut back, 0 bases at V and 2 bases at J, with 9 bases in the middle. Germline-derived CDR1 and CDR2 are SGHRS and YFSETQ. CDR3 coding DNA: TGCGCCAGCAGCTTGGCGACAGCTACCTACGAGCAGTACTTC. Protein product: CASSLATATYEQYF.

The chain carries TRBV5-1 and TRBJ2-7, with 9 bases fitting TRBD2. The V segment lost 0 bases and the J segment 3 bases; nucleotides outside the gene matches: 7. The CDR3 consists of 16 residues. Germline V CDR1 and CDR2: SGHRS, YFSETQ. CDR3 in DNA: TGCGCCAGCAGCTTGGGACGTAGCGGGGGTCGCTACGAGCAGTACTTC. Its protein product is CASSLGRSGGRYEQYF.

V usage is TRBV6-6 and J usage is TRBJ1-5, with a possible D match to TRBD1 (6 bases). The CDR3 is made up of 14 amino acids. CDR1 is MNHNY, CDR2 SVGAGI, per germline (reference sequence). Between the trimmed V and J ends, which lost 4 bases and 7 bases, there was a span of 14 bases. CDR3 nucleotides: TGTGCCAGCAGTTCCCCAGGGGAGCGGCAGCCCCAGCATTTT. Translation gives CASSSPGERQPQHF.

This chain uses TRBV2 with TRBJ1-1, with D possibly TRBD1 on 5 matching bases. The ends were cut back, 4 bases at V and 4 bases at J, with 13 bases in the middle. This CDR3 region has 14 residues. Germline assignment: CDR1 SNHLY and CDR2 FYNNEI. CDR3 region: CASSGQLAGTEAFF. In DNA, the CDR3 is TGTGCCAGCAGTGGACAGCTAGCGGGCACTGAAGCTTTCTTT.

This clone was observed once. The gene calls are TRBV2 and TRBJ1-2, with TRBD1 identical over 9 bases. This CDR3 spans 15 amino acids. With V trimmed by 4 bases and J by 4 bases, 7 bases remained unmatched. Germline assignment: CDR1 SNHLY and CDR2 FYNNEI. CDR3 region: CASSAGQGSVYGYTF. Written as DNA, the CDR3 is TGTGCCAGCAGTGCAGGACAGGGGTCCGTCTATGGCTACACCTTC.

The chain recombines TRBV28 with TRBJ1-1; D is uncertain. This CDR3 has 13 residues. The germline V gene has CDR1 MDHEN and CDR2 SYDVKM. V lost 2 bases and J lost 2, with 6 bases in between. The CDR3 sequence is CASSLEVNTEAFF. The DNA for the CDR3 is TGTGCCAGCAGTTTAGAGGTTAACACTGAAGCTTTCTTT.

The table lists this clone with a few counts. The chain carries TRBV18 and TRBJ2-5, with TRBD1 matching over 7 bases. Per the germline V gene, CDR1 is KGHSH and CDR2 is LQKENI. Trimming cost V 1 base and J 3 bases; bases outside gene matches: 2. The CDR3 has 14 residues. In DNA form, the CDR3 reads TGTGCCAGCTCACCACGGCAGGGGGAAGAGACCCAGTACTTC. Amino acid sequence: CASSPRQGEETQYF.

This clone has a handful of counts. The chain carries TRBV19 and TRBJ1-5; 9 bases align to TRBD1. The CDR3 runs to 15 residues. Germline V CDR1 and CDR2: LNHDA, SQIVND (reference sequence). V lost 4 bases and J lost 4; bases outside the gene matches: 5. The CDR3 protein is CASSTTGTGNQPQHF. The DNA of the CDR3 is TGTGCCAGTAGTACCACCGGGACAGGGAATCAGCCCCAGCATTTT.

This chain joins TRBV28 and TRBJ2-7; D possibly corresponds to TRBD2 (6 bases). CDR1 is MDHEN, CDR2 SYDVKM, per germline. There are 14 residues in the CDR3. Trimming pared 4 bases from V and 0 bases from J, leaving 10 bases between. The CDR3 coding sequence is TGTGCCAGCAGTTCCGGGACTTACTCCTACGAGCAGTACTTC. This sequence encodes CASSSGTYSYEQYF.

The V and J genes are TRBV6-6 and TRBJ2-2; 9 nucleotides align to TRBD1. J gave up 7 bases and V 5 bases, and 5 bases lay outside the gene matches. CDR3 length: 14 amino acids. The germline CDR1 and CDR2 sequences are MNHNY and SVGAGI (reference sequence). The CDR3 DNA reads TGTGCCAGCAGTCGGACAGGGGTTGTCGGGGAGCTGTTTTTT. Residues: CASSRTGVVGELFF.

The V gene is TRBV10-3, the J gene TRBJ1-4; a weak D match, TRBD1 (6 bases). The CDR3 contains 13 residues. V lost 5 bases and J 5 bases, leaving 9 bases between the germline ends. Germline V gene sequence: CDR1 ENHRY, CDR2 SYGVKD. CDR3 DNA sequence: TGTGCCATCAGTCGACAGGAGAATGAAAAACTGTTTTTT. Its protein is CAISRQENEKLFF.

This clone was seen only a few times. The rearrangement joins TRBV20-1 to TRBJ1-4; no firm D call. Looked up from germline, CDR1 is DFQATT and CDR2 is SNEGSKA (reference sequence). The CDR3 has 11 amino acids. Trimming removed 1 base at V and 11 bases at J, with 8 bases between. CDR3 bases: TGCAGTGCTAGAGGGAGGCGGAAACTGTTTTTT. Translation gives CSARGRRKLFF.

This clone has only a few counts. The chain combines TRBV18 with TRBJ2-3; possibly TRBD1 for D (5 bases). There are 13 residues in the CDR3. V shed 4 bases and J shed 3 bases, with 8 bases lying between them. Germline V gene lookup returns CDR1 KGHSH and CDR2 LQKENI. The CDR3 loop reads CASSLDSTDTQYF. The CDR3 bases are TGTGCCAGCTCACTTGACAGTACAGATACGCAGTATTTT.

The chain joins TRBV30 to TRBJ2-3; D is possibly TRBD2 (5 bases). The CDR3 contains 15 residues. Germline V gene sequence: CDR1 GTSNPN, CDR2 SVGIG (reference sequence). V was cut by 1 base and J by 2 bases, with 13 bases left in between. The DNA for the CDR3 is TGTGCCTGGAGTGCGGGCCAGCGGTACACAGATACGCAGTATTTT. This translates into CAWSAGQRYTDTQYF.

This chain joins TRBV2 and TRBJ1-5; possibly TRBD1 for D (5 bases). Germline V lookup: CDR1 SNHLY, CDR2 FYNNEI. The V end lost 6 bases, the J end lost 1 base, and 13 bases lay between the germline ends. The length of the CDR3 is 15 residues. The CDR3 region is CASRPTGMSNQPQHF. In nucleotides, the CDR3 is TGTGCCAGCAGACCCACAGGTATGAGCAATCAGCCCCAGCATTTT. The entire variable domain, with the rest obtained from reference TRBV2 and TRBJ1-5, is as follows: EPEVTQTPSHQVTQMGQEVILRCVPISNHLYFYWYRQILGQKVEFLVSFYNNEISEKSEIFDDQFSVERPDGSNFTLKIRSTKLEDSAMYFCASRPTGMSNQPQHFGDGTRLSIL.

CDR3 amino acids: CASSLKLAGPYEQYF. The CDR3 bases are TGTGCCAGCAGCTTAAAACTAGCGGGACCCTACGAGCAGTACTTC. The chain joins TRBV7-9 to TRBJ2-7; 10 bases fit TRBD2. This CDR3 is built from 15 residues. Germline V gene lookup returns CDR1 SEHNR and CDR2 FQNEAQ (reference sequence). The junction had 3 bases not matched to a gene; V was cut back by 2 bases and J by 2 bases. The whole variable domain, remainder taken from reference TRBV7-9 and TRBJ2-7, is DTGVSQNPRHKITKRGQNVTFRCDPISEHNRLYWYRQTLGQGPEFLTYFQNEAQLEKSRLLSDRFSAERPKGSFSTLEIQRTEQGDSAMYLCASSLKLAGPYEQYFGPGTRLTVT.